These T cell receptor beta chains were read from a single sample in a study of blood T cell repertoires in COVID-19. Sequencing was performed with immunoSEQ multiplex PCR; in TCRdb, only in-frame clones are kept and a portion is missing. The data hold over 150,000 clones, with 84% observed a single time. Sequencing input: PBMCs or T cells enriched from blood (not recorded which). These receptors were collected from a man aged 35 to 55 who had recovered from COVID-19. CDR3s include the opening cysteine and the closing phenylalanine or tryptophan. A D gene is named only where the DNA matches it firmly. Not all rows give a size; the values are once, few, many and, for expanded clones, a class.

d_gene,j_gene,abundance,v_gene,CDR3nt,CDR3aa
-,TRBJ2-1,once,TRBV10-1,TGCGCCAGCAGCCGAGGAGGGTCGGTAAATGAGCAGTTCTTC,CASSRGGSVNEQFF
-,TRBJ1-3,-,TRBV6-1,TGTGCCAGCAGTGAATTCCAACCGGGGGGATCTGGAAACACCATATATTTT,CASSEFQPGGSGNTIYF
TRBD1,TRBJ2-5,-,TRBV5-6,TGTGCCAGCAGCTCAAGACAGGGGTTGGCAGGAGAGACCCAGTACTTC,CASSSRQGLAGETQYF
TRBD1,TRBJ2-2,few,TRBV10-2,TGCGCCAGCAGTGAGGTGACAGGGGATCAGGGCACCGGGGAGCTGTTTTTT,CASSEVTGDQGTGELFF
-,TRBJ1-1,-,TRBV7-9,TGTGCCAGCAGCTTATTGGGATTGGAGACAGACATGAACACTGAAGCTTTCTTT,CASSLLGLETDMNTEAFF
-,TRBJ1-4,-,TRBV5-1,TGCGCCAGCAGGCGGGGGGGAATCTCAGCAACTAATGAAAAACTGTTTTTT,CASRRGGISATNEKLFF
-,TRBJ1-2,-,TRBV5-4,TGTGCCAGCAGCCCTGAGGGAAGGGGGAGCTATGGCTACACCTTC,CASSPEGRGSYGYTF
TRBD2,TRBJ2-7,-,TRBV6-1,TGTGCCAGCAGTGAATGGCCCTCGGGGGGGGGCAACTCCTACGAGCAGTACTTC,CASSEWPSGGGNSYEQYF
-,TRBJ1-5,-,TRBV18,TGTGCCAGCTCACCAGGGGCGGACCAGCCCCAGCATTTT,CASSPGADQPQHF
-,TRBJ1-3,-,TRBV4-1,TGCGCCAGCAGCCAAGAACCGGAGGGATCTGGAAACACCATATATTTT,CASSQEPEGSGNTIYF
-,TRBJ1-2,once,TRBV11-2,TGTGCCAGCAGCTTAGTTGACAGGAGTGGCTACACCTTC,CASSLVDRSGYTF
-,TRBJ2-7,-,TRBV5-6,TGTGCCAGCAGCTTGGACAGAATTTACGAGCAGTACTTC,CASSLDRIYEQYF
TRBD1,TRBJ2-1,-,TRBV12-3/TRBV12-4,TGTGCCAGCAGAGGACAGGGAAACGAGCAGTTCTTC,CASRGQGNEQFF
TRBD2,TRBJ2-3,-,TRBV7-3,TGTGCCAGCAGCCTGGGACTAGCGGGGGCCAGGGATACGCAGTATTTT,CASSLGLAGARDTQYF
-,TRBJ1-2,-,TRBV25-1,TGTGCCAGCAGTGAATCGTATCAGGGGATCTATGGCTACACCTTC,CASSESYQGIYGYTF
-,TRBJ1-2,-,TRBV7-9,TGTGCCAGTGATGATGAACCGACAGGAAACAACTATGGCTACACCTTC,CASDDEPTGNNYGYTF
-,TRBJ2-3,-,TRBV7-2,TGTGCCAGCAGCCCATGGACAGGCACAGATACGCAGTATTTT,CASSPWTGTDTQYF
TRBD1,TRBJ2-1,once,TRBV19,TGTGCCAGTGACGACAGGGTTTCAGGCAATGAGCAGTTCTTC,CASDDRVSGNEQFF
TRBD1,TRBJ1-2,-,TRBV4-1,TGCGCCAGCAGCCAAGATATATTATTACCGGGACAGGGGGCAGATGGCTACACCTTC,CASSQDILLPGQGADGYTF
TRBD1,TRBJ1-5,-,TRBV5-6,TGTGCCAGCAGCTTCTACTCCGACAGGGGGCATAAGCCCCAGCATTTT,CASSFYSDRGHKPQHF
-,TRBJ2-7,-,TRBV7-8,TGTGCCAGCAGCTTAGAGACTGGTCCTTACGAGCAGTACTTC,CASSLETGPYEQYF
-,TRBJ2-7,-,TRBV7-9,TGTGCCAGCAGTTCCTGGGCAGGCCTGGCCTACGAGCAGTACTTC,CASSSWAGLAYEQYF
-,TRBJ2-7,-,TRBV7-9,TGTGCCAGCAGCTTAGAAGGGGGAACCTACGAGCAGTACTTC,CASSLEGGTYEQYF
TRBD1,TRBJ2-7,-,TRBV7-8,TGTGCCAGCAGCTTAGACAGGGGCGGCGAGCAGTACTTC,CASSLDRGGEQYF
-,TRBJ1-5,once,TRBV30,TGTGCCTGGAGCCCGGGGTCCGGACCTTATCAGCCCCAGCATTTT,CAWSPGSGPYQPQHF
-,TRBJ1-1,-,TRBV12-3/TRBV12-4,TGTGCCAGCACCCCCGGTCGACGATCGGGGGCTTTCTTT,CASTPGRRSGAFF
TRBD2,TRBJ2-2,-,TRBV28,TGTGCCAGCATCGGCGGGGGGACGAACACCGGGGAGCTGTTTTTT,CASIGGGTNTGELFF
-,TRBJ1-2,-,TRBV30,TGTGCCTGGAATCGCGGGGGTGTCCGTGGCTACACCTTC,CAWNRGGVRGYTF
TRBD1,TRBJ1-1,once,TRBV5-5,TGTGCCAGCAGCTCGATGACAGGGTCTGAAGCTTTCTTT,CASSSMTGSEAFF
TRBD1,TRBJ1-2,-,TRBV28,TGTGCCAGCAGTTTCCCCGGTGGGACAGGGTCCCACTATGGCTACACCTTC,CASSFPGGTGSHYGYTF
TRBD1,TRBJ1-2,-,TRBV10-3,TGTGCCATCAGCTCCGGGGCAGGGACAGGGTGGGTAGGCTACACCTTC,CAISSGAGTGWVGYTF
-,TRBJ1-1,-,TRBV5-5,TGTGCCAGCACCGTCGTGTCGGTCCCGAACACTGAAGCTTTCTTT,CASTVVSVPNTEAFF
-,TRBJ2-2,once,TRBV11-2,TGTGCCAGCAGCTTAGATTTCCGGGGGAACACCGGGGAGCTGTTTTTT,CASSLDFRGNTGELFF
-,TRBJ1-1,-,TRBV30,TGTGCCTGGAGTGTTCTCGGCACTGAAGCTTTCTTT,CAWSVLGTEAFF
TRBD1,TRBJ1-6,-,TRBV4-2,TGTGCCAGCAGCCAAACCCTGGGACAGGGAGAGTCACCCCTCCACTTT,CASSQTLGQGESPLHF
TRBD1,TRBJ1-2,-,TRBV4-3,TGCGCCAGCAGCCTCCACGGACAGGGTCGCCGCGGCTACACCTTC,CASSLHGQGRRGYTF
TRBD2,TRBJ2-1,-,TRBV7-9,TGTGCCAGCGGAATATGGGGACTAAGCTACAATGAGCAGTTCTTC,CASGIWGLSYNEQFF
TRBD2,TRBJ2-7,-,TRBV5-6,TGTGCCAGCAGCTTGTATCTAGAAACTAGCGGGATGAACGAGCAGTACTTC,CASSLYLETSGMNEQYF
-,TRBJ2-7,-,TRBV24-1,TGTGCCACCGCAGGGATTTATATTTACGAGCAGTACTTC,CATAGIYIYEQYF
TRBD1,TRBJ1-5,-,TRBV19,TGTGCCAGTAGTAAGGTTCCGCCTGACAGGGATAGCAATCAGCCCCAGCATTTT,CASSKVPPDRDSNQPQHF
TRBD1,TRBJ1-2,-,TRBV12-3/TRBV12-4,TGTGCCAGCAGTTCCGACGACAGGGCCCACTACACCTTC,CASSSDDRAHYTF
-,TRBJ2-5,-,TRBV15,TGTGCCACCAGCAGAGGACTAACCACTGGGGAGACCCAGTACTTC,CATSRGLTTGETQYF
TRBD1,TRBJ2-7,-,TRBV2,TGTGCCAGCAGTAATACAGGGGGCGCGTACGAGCAGTACTTC,CASSNTGGAYEQYF
TRBD1,TRBJ2-3,-,TRBV20-1,TGCAGTGCTAGTATTTCGGGACAGGGGGCCGTAAATACGCAGTATTTT,CSASISGQGAVNTQYF
-,TRBJ1-2,-,TRBV12-5,TGTGCTAGTGGTTTGGACAGGGATGTCTATGGCTACACCTTC,CASGLDRDVYGYTF
-,TRBJ1-2,few,TRBV30,TGTGCCTGGAGTGTAGGCTCAGCTCCGGGAGGCTACACCTTC,CAWSVGSAPGGYTF